This T cell receptor (beta chain) was obtained from a study of cytomegalovirus exposure and HLA in healthy donors. Clones were read by immunoSEQ multiplex PCR, and TCRdb kept only the in-frame ones, dropping some. The data contain roughly 220,000 clones, around 90% of them singletons. The CDR3 length is 13 residues. Germline V gene lookup returns CDR1 SGHRS and CDR2 YFSETQ. Trimming removed 3 bases from V and 2 bases from J, with 7 bases in between. The sample comprised PBMCs. This sequence was found in a woman aged 18-29 years in good health and CMV-seronegative. V usage is TRBV5-1 and J usage is TRBJ2-3, with D perhaps TRBD2 (5 bases). This chain's CDR3 is CASSSGNTDTQYF. CDR3 coding DNA: TGCGCCAGCAGCTCGGGGAACACAGATACGCAGTATTTT.